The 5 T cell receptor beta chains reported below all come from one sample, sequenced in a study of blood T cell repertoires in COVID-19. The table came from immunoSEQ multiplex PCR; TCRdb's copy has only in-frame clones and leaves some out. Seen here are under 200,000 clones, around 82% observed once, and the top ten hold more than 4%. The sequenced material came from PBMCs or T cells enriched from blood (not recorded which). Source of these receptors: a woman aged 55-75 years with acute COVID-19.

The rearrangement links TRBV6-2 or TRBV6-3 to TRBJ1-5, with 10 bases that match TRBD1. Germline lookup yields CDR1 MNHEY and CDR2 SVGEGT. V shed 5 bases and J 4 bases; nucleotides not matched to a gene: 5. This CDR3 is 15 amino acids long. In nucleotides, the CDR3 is TGTGCCAGCAGTCTGGGACAGGGGAGTAATCAGCCCCAGCATTTT. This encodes CASSLGQGSNQPQHF.

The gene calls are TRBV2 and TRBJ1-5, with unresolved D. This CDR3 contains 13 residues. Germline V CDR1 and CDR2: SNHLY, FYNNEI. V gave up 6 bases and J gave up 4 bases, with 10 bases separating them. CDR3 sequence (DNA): TGTGCCAGCAGGGGAGGACGGAATCAGCCCCAGCATTTT. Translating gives CASRGGRNQPQHF.

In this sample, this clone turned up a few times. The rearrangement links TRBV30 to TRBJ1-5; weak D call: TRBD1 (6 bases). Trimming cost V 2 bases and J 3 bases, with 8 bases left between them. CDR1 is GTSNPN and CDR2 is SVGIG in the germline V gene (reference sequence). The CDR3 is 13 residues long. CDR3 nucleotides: TGTGCCTGGAGTAGGGGGAACAATCAGCCCCAGCATTTT. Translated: CAWSRGNNQPQHF.

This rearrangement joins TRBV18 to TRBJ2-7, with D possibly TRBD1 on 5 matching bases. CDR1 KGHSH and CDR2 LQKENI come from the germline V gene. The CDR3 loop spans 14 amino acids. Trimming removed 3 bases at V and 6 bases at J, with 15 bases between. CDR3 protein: CASSPLNRPGEQYF. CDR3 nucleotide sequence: TGTGCCAGCTCACCCCTCAACAGGCCCGGCGAGCAGTACTTC.

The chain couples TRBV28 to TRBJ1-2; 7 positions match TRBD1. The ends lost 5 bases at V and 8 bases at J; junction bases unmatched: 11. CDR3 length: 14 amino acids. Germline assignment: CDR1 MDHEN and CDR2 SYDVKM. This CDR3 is CASSPPSRGLGYTF. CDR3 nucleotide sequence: TGTGCCAGCAGTCCCCCATCCAGGGGGTTAGGCTACACCTTC.